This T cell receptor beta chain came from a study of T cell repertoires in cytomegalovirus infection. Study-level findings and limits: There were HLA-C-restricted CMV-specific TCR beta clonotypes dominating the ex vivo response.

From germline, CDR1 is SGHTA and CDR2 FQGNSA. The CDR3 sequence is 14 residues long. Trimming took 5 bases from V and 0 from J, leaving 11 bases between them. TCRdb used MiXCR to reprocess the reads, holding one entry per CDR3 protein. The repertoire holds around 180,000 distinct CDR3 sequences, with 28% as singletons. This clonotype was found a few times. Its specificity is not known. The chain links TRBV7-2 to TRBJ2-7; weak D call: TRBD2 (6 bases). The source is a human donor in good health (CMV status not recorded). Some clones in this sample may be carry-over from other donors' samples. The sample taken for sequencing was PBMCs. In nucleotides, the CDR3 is TGTGCCAGCAGCGCGGGACTGCGCTCCTACGAGCAGTACTTC. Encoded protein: CASSAGLRSYEQYF.